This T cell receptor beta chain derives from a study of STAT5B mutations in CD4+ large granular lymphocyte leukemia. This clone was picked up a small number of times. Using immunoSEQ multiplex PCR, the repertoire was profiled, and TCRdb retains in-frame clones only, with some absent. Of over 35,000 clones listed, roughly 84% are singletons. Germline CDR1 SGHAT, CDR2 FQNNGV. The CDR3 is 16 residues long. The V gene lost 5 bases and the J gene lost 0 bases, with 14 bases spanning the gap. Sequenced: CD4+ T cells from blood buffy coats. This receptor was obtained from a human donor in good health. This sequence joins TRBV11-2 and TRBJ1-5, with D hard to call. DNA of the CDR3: TGTGCCAGCAGCCAATCGGCGGGTTATAGCAATCAGCCCCAGCATTTT. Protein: CASSQSAGYSNQPQHF.